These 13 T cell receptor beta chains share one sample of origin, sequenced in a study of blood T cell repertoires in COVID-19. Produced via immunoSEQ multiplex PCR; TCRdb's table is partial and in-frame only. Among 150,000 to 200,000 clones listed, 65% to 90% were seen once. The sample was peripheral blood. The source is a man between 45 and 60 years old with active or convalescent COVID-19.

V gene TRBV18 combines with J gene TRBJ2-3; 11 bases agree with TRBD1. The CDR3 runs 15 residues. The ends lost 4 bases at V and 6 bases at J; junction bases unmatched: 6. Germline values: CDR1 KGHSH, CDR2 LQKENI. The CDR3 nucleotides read TGTGCCAGCTCACGGACAGGGGGCTTATCCGATACGCAGTATTTT. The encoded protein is CASSRTGGLSDTQYF. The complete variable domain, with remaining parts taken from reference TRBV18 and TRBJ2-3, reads NAGVMQNPRHLVRRRGQEARLRCSPMKGHSHVYWYRQLPEEGLKFMVYLQKENIIDESGMPKERFSAEFPKEGPSILRIQQVVRGDSAAYFCASSRTGGLSDTQYFGPGTRLTVL.

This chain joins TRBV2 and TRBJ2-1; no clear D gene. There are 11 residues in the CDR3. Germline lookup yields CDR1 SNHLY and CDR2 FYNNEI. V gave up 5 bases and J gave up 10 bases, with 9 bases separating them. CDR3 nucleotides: TGTGCCAGCAGTTACTTTTTCGAGCAGTTCTTC. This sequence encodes CASSYFFEQFF.

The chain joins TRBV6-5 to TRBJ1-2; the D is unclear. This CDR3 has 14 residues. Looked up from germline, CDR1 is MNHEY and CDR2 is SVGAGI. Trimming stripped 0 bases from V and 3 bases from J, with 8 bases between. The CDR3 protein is CASSYSGGDYGYTF. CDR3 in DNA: TGTGCCAGCAGTTACTCGGGCGGGGACTATGGCTACACCTTC.

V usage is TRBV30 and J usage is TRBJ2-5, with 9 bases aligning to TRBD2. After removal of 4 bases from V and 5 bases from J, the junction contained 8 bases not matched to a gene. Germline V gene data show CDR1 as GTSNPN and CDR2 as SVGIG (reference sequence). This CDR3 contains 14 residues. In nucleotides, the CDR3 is TGTGCCTGGAATGTGGGACTAGCTTCGGAGACCCAGTACTTC. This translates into CAWNVGLASETQYF.

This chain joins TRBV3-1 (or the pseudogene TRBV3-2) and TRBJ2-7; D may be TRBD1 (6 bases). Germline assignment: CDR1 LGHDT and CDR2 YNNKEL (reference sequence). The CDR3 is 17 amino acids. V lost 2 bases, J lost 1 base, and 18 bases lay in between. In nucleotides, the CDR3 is TGTGCCAGCAGCCAATCCCTCGTGGGGGCCGGTTCCTACGAGCAGTACTTC. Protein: CASSQSLVGAGSYEQYF.

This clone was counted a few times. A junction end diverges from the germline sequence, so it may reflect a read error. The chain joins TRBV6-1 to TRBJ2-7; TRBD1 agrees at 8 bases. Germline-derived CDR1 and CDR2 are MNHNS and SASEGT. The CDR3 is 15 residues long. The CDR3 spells CASSEPEDRDTLPNF. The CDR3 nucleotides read TGTGCCAGCAGTGAGCCTGAGGACAGGGATACCCTCCCCAACTTC.

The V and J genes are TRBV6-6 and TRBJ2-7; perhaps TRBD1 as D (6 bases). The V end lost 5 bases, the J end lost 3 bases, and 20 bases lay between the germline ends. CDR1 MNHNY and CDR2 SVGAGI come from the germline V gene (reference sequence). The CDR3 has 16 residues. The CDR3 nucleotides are TGTGCCAGCAGTCGGGGTCGGGACAAGGACCGCTACGAGCAGTACTTC. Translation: CASSRGRDKDRYEQYF.

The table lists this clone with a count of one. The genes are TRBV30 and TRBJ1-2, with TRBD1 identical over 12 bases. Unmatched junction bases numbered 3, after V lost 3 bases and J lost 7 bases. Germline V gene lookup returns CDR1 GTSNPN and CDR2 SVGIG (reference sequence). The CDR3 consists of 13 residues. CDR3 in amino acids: CAWRGQGARGYTF. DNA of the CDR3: TGTGCCTGGAGGGGACAGGGGGCGCGTGGCTACACCTTC.

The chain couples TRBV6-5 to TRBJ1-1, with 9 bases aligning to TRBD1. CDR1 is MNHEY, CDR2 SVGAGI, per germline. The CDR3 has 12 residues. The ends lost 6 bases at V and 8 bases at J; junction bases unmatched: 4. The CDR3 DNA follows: TGTGCCAGCAGGGAGACAGGGGGGGAAGCTTTCTTT. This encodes CASRETGGEAFF.

The CDR3 is CASSQGPSGIAGTQYF. DNA for the CDR3: TGTGCCAGCAGCCAAGGCCCTAGCGGGATCGCAGGGACCCAGTACTTC. The V and J genes are TRBV3-1 (or the pseudogene TRBV3-2) and TRBJ2-5, with TRBD2 matching over 9 bases. The ends lost 1 base at V and 7 bases at J; junction bases unmatched: 10. The CDR3 is 16 residues long. Germline V lookup: CDR1 LGHDT, CDR2 YNNKEL (reference sequence).

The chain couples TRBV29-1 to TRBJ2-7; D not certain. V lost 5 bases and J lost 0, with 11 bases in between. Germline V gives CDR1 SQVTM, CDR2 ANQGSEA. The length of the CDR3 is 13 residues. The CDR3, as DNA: TGCAGCGTTTTGAGCATTAGCTCCTACGAGCAGTACTTC. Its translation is CSVLSISSYEQYF.

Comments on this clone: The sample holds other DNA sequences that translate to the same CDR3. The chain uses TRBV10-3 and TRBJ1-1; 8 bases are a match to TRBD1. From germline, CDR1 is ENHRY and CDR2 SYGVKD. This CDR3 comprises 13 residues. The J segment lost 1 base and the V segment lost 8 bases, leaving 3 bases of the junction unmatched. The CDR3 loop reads CAISQGGNTEAFF. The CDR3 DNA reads TGTGCCATCTCACAGGGGGGGAACACTGAAGCTTTCTTT.

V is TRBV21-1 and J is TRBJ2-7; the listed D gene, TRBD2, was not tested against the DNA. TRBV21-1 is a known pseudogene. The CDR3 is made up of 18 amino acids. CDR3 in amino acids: CASSKSTGPSGGSYEQYF. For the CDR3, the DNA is TGTGCCAGCAGCAAATCTACCGGGCCTAGCGGGGGGTCCTACGAGCAGTACTTC.